This paragraph reports one T cell receptor delta chain. These data come from a study of gamma-delta chains in newborns, infants, children. Across the whole study: Innate gammadelta T cells reportedly expand polyclonally right after birth, driven by microbial exposure, per the title.

The CDR3 is made up of 19 amino acids. CDR1 is GEAIGNYY, CDR2 EKD, per germline. V trimming: 0 bases; J trimming: 3 bases; junction bases outside the gene matches: 4. TCRdb applied CATT to the reads for clone calling. The sample lists approximately 3,800 delta-chain clones, under 2.5% seen once, with 7.5% to 10% in the top ten. Specimen: blood. The source of this sequence is a child who was a newborn, infant or young child, either healthy, febrile or measles-vaccinated (not recorded which). V and J are TRDV2 and TRDJ3; 13 bases line up with TRDD3. The CDR3 DNA reads TGTGCCTGTGACACCGTACTGGGGGATACGCACTGGGACACCCGACAGATGTTTTTC. Translation gives CACDTVLGDTHWDTRQMFF.